This is a list of T cell receptor beta chains from one sample in a study of T-cell memory formation after mild COVID-19. TCRdb itself ran the 5' RACE reads through MiXCR, one entry per CDR3 protein. This table holds roughly 370,000 distinct CDR3 sequences, roughly 15% found once. Sequences were obtained from PBMCs or a T cell subset sorted from them (not recorded which). The receptors stem from a man younger than 35 who had mild COVID-19 (a few samples of this study predate the infection). Cell type and time point are not known. Each CDR3 is given with its conserved first and last residue. The D gene is left open where the match is weak. Not every row has a clone size; where given, it reads once, few, many or a size class.

CASGPPGNTDTQYF	TGCGCCAGTGGGCCCCCGGGGAACACAGATACGCAGTATTTT	14	.	few	TRBV5-1	TRBJ2-3
CASSLRLAGRGETQYF	TGTGCCAGCAGCTTAAGGCTAGCGGGGCGAGGAGAGACCCAGTACTTC	16	TRBD2	few	TRBV7-2	TRBJ2-5
CASSLGPGQASRWVFF	TGCGCCAGCAGCTTGGGACCGGGACAGGCGTCTCGTTGGGTGTTTTTT	16	TRBD1	.	TRBV5-1	TRBJ1-4
CASSLYEGQAFF	TGCGCCAGCAGCTTGTATGAGGGTCAAGCTTTCTTT	12	.	few	TRBV5-1	TRBJ1-1
CAWTKDSYEQYF	TGTGCCTGGACCAAGGACAGCTACGAGCAGTACTTC	12	.	few	TRBV30	TRBJ2-7
CSVTAYNEQFF	TGCAGCGTGACAGCTTACAATGAGCAGTTCTTC	11	.	.	TRBV29-1	TRBJ2-1
CASSQGPGQGTNTEAFF	TGCGCCAGCAGCCAGGGTCCAGGACAGGGGACAAACACTGAAGCTTTCTTT	17	TRBD1	few	TRBV4-3	TRBJ1-1
CASRMTGGLGSPLHF	TGTGCCAGCAGAATGACAGGGGGCCTCGGTTCACCCCTCCACTTT	15	TRBD1	.	TRBV6-1	TRBJ1-6
CASGEELNQPQHF	TGCGCCAGTGGGGAAGAACTGAATCAGCCCCAGCATTTT	13	.	few	TRBV4-3	TRBJ1-5
CASSALSGELFF	TGTGCCAGCAGCGCGCTATCCGGGGAGCTGTTTTTT	12	.	.	TRBV11-2	TRBJ2-2
CASSSWDISNEKLFF	TGTGCCAGCAGCTCATGGGACATATCTAATGAAAAACTGTTTTTT	15	.	once	TRBV7-8	TRBJ1-4